The rows below give T cell receptor beta chains drawn from one sample of a study of T cell responses to AZD1222 COVID-19 vaccine. Measured with immunoSEQ multiplex PCR; TCRdb has only the in-frame clones, and not every one. The sample consists of roughly 200,000 clones, about 93% of them appearing once. The source was peripheral blood, collected 28 days after the second dose of the MenACWY control vaccine. All receptors derive from an adult who received the MenACWY meningococcal vaccine as a control. The conserved cysteine and the conserved F or W are not part of the CDR3 here. Size is stated for part of the rows, as once, few or many counts, or as a class when the clone is expanded.

size,V,J,CDR3
few,TRBV7-8,TRBJ1-3,ASSPRTSGNTIY
-,TRBV18,TRBJ1-1,ASSPSRTGNTEAF
-,TRBV5-1,TRBJ2-7,ASTRGDPTSEQY
-,TRBV5-1,TRBJ2-7,ASSLEAEYEQY
-,TRBV3-1/TRBV3-2,TRBJ1-5,ASSQGGTGVRSNQPQH
-,TRBV9,TRBJ2-5,ASSVVPAVETQY
once,TRBV28,TRBJ1-2,ASSSPPTYGYT
-,TRBV5-1,TRBJ1-1,ASSSRFPGGAPRVNTEAF
-,TRBV9,TRBJ2-1,ASNEGPGNEQF
once,TRBV19,TRBJ2-3,ASSVSGGGITDTQY
-,TRBV30,TRBJ1-1,AWTSVARLNTEAF
-,TRBV7-9,TRBJ1-3,ASSWTLSSGNTIY
-,TRBV27,TRBJ1-3,ASSLLGPSSGNTIY
-,TRBV7-2,TRBJ1-4,ASSLRATGSNEKLF
-,TRBV6-4,TRBJ2-1,ASSANDLGEQF
few,TRBV14,TRBJ2-7,ASQKGGRSYEQY
-,TRBV7-9,TRBJ1-1,ASSQQRGDTEAF
-,TRBV5-1,TRBJ1-4,ASSFSEGRRGEKLF
once,TRBV18,TRBJ2-7,ASSPRLNSYEQY
-,TRBV6-5,TRBJ1-3,ASSYSARGRNTIY
-,TRBV11-3,TRBJ2-2,ASSLRVQANTGELF
-,TRBV19,TRBJ1-5,ASSTGGARRQPQH
once,TRBV24-1,TRBJ2-2,ATSLSGATGELF
once,TRBV3-1/TRBV3-2,TRBJ1-2,ASSQGQASNYGYT
-,TRBV6-5,TRBJ2-5,ASSSRQGSQETQY
-,TRBV5-1,TRBJ1-1,ASSSGQTGAEAF
-,TRBV12-3/TRBV12-4,TRBJ1-1,ASMRGGNTEAF
-,TRBV5-1,TRBJ2-3,ASSLDSIDTQY
-,TRBV6-6,TRBJ2-3,ASSYAGKGQY
-,TRBV4-3,TRBJ1-4,ASSQEDRVDEKLF
-,TRBV6-4,TRBJ2-7,ASSEAAGAKQY
-,TRBV5-1,TRBJ2-7,ASSHGQGTYEQY
-,TRBV19,TRBJ1-5,ASGRNQPQH
-,TRBV11-2,TRBJ1-1,ASSLVTLTEAF
-,TRBV6-5,TRBJ1-1,ASKRTRTANTEAF
once,TRBV5-4,TRBJ2-5,ASSPGTSGGTETQY
once,TRBV28,TRBJ1-2,ASSVGGSPIYGYT
-,TRBV14,TRBJ1-3,ASSQEKVFGNTIY
-,TRBV11-2,TRBJ1-6,ASSFSFRRNNSPLH
once,TRBV19,TRBJ1-5,ASSPTGTSNQPQH
-,TRBV7-8,TRBJ2-7,ASSLLGGGALYEQY
once,TRBV5-1,TRBJ2-5,ASSPGLLQETQY
-,TRBV18,TRBJ1-4,ASRSTTNEKLF
-,TRBV5-6,TRBJ1-4,ASSLAGEGTANEKLF
-,TRBV12-3/TRBV12-4,TRBJ1-1,ASSVYRGTEAF
-,TRBV2,TRBJ1-3,ASSMTVYSGNTIY
-,TRBV2,TRBJ1-2,ASSERQLYGYT